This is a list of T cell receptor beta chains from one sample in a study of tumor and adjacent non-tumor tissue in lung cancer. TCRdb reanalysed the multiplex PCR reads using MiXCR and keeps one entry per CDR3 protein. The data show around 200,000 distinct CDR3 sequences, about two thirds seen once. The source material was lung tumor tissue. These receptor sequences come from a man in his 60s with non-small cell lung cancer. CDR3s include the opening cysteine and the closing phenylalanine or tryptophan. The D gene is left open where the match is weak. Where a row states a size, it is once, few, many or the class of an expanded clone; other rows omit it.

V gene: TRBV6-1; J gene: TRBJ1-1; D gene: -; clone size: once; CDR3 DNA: TGTGCCAGCAGTAGGAGACAGGATGCGACGGAAGCTTTCTTT; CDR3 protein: CASSRRQDATEAFF
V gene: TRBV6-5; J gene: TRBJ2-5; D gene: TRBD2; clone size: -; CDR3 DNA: TGTGCCAGCAGGGGTAGCGGGAGTGAGACCGAGTACTTC; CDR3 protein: CASRGSGSETEYF
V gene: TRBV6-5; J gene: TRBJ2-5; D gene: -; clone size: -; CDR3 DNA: TGTGCCAGCAAACTTCAGGGAAGAGGGCAAGAGACCCACTACTTC; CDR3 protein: CASKLQGRGQETHYF
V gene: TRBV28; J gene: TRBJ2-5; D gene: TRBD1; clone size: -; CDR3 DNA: TGTGCCAGCAGTCGATCTACAGGGGGAGAGACCCAGTACTTC; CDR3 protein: CASSRSTGGETQYF
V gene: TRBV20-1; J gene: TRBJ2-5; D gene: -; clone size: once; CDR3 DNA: TGCAGTGCTAGCGATATGAAGGGAACTAGCAAGAGAGAGACCCAGTACTTC; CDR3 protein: CSASDMKGTSKRETQYF
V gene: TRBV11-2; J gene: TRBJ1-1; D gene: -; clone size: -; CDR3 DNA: TGTGCCAGCAGCTTAGAAATTAGTGGACTCATTGAAGCTTTCTTT; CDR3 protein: CASSLEISGLIEAFF
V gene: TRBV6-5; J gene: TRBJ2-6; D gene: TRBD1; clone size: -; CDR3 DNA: TGTGCCAACAGTTTCGGGACAGGGGGTTCTGGGGCCAATGTCCTGACTTTC; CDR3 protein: CANSFGTGGSGANVLTF
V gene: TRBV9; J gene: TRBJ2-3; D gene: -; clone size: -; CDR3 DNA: TGTGCCAGCAGCGTATTCGGGGGACCCATAGATACGCAGTATTTT; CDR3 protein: CASSVFGGPIDTQYF
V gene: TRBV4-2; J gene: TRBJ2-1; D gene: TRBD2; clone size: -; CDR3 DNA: TGTGTCAGCAGCCAAGCTGCGGCGGGAGGTACGTCCTACAATGAGCAGTTCTTC; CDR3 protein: CVSSQAAAGGTSYNEQFF
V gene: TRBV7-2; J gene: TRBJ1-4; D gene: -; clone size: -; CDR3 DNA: TGTGTCAGCAGCTTAGCCAGGGCTGAAAAACTGTTTTTT; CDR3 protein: CVSSLARAEKLFF
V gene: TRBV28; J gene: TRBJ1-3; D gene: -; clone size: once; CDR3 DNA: TGTGCCAGCAGTCTTGAGACAGGTTCCTCTGGAAACACCATATATTTT; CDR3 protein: CASSLETGSSGNTIYF
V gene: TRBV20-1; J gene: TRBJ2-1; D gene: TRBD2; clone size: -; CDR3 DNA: TGCAGTACTAGAGATAGTCAGGGAGGGATCTTTGATCAGTTCTTC; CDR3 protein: CSTRDSQGGIFDQFF
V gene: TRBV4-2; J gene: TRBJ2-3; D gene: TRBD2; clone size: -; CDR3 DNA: TGTGCCAGCAGCCCTCCAGGGACTAGCGAAGTTACGCAGTATTTT; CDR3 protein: CASSPPGTSEVTQYF
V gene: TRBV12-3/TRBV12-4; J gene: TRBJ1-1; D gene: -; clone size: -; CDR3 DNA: TGTGCCAGCAGTTTCTCGAGTACTGAAGCTTTCTTT; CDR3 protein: CASSFSSTEAFF
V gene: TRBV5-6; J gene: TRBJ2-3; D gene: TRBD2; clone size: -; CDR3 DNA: TGTGCCAGCAGCTTAGCGGGAGCAAGAGATACGCAGTATTTT; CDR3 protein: CASSLAGARDTQYF